The rows below give T cell receptor beta chains drawn from one sample of a study of cytomegalovirus exposure and HLA in healthy donors. The repertoire was sequenced with immunoSEQ multiplex PCR; TCRdb's copy has only in-frame clones and lacks some. Seen here are about 140,000 clones, 70% to 75% observed once, and the top ten hold 1.3%. The sequenced material came from PBMCs. The receptors were sampled from a woman between 40 and 55 years old in good health and CMV-seronegative. The CDR3 runs from the conserved cysteine through the conserved F or W. D genes are given only for firm matches. Clone size is not always given. Where it is, it says once, few, many or a class for expanded clones.

size: -; V: TRBV6-1; D: -; J: TRBJ1-1; CDR3: CASSYRDTEAFF; DNA: TGTGCCAGCAGCTACAGGGATACTGAAGCTTTCTTT
size: -; V: TRBV28; D: TRBD2; J: TRBJ2-3; CDR3: CASQGGADTQYF; DNA: TGTGCCAGCCAGGGAGGGGCAGATACGCAGTATTTT
size: -; V: TRBV7-2; D: -; J: TRBJ1-5; CDR3: CASSHSPRGQPQHF; DNA: TGTGCCAGCAGCCACTCCCCCCGGGGTCAGCCCCAGCATTTT
size: few; V: TRBV29-1; D: TRBD1; J: TRBJ1-2; CDR3: CSVEDRDRDGYTF; DNA: TGCAGCGTTGAAGATCGGGACAGGGATGGCTACACCTTC
size: few; V: TRBV5-1; D: -; J: TRBJ1-1; CDR3: CASSLDPGAMNTEAFF; DNA: TGCGCCAGCAGCTTGGACCCTGGGGCCATGAACACTGAAGCTTTCTTT
size: -; V: TRBV27; D: -; J: TRBJ2-5; CDR3: CASSLGGSGETQYF; DNA: TGTGCCAGCAGTTTAGGAGGGAGCGGGGAGACCCAGTACTTC
size: -; V: TRBV5-1; D: TRBD1; J: TRBJ2-1; CDR3: CASSLWGQGANEQFF; DNA: TGCGCCAGCAGCTTGTGGGGACAGGGGGCGAATGAGCAGTTCTTC
size: -; V: TRBV5-6; D: -; J: TRBJ2-4; CDR3: CASSLVSEINAKNIQYF; DNA: TGTGCCAGCAGCTTAGTAAGCGAAATAAACGCCAAAAACATTCAGTACTTC
size: once; V: TRBV6-5; D: TRBD1; J: TRBJ2-5; CDR3: CASSRETGGSGEQYF; DNA: TGTGCCAGCAGCCGCGAGACAGGGGGGTCCGGAGAGCAGTACTTC
size: -; V: TRBV28; D: TRBD1; J: TRBJ2-5; CDR3: CASSFGRQGFGTQYF; DNA: TGTGCCAGCAGTTTTGGGAGACAGGGATTTGGGACCCAGTACTTC
size: few; V: TRBV19; D: -; J: TRBJ2-3; CDR3: CASWEGVSVNTDTQYF; DNA: TGTGCCAGTTGGGAGGGGGTATCGGTTAACACAGATACGCAGTATTTT
size: -; V: TRBV6-5; D: -; J: TRBJ1-1; CDR3: CASSYSNQGRSEAFF; DNA: TGTGCCAGCAGTTACTCCAATCAGGGTAGATCTGAAGCTTTCTTT
size: -; V: TRBV9; D: TRBD2; J: TRBJ2-2; CDR3: CASGSSGAGSGELFF; DNA: TGTGCCAGCGGATCTAGCGGGGCTGGGAGCGGGGAGCTGTTTTTT
size: -; V: TRBV5-1; D: TRBD2; J: TRBJ2-3; CDR3: CASSLGSSGSGDTQYF; DNA: TGCGCCAGCAGCTTGGGAAGTAGCGGGTCGGGAGATACGCAGTATTTT
size: -; V: TRBV11-2; D: TRBD1; J: TRBJ1-2; CDR3: CASRRPGTGAGGYTF; DNA: TGTGCCAGCAGGCGTCCCGGGACAGGGGCAGGTGGCTACACCTTC
size: few; V: TRBV2; D: -; J: TRBJ1-1; CDR3: CASSPQRTGTEAFF; DNA: TGTGCCAGCAGCCCACAAAGAACGGGCACTGAAGCTTTCTTT
size: -; V: TRBV4-1; D: TRBD1; J: TRBJ1-3; CDR3: CASSPRTGRHSGNTIYF; DNA: TGCGCCAGCAGCCCTAGGACAGGGCGTCACTCTGGAAACACCATATATTTT
size: once; V: TRBV4-3; D: TRBD2; J: TRBJ2-1; CDR3: CASSQDYTSGSYNEQFF; DNA: TGCGCCAGCAGCCAAGACTACACTAGCGGGAGCTACAATGAGCAGTTCTTC
size: -; V: TRBV21-1; D: -; J: TRBJ1-1; CDR3: CATNPAGGTDNTEAFF; DNA: TGTGCCACAAACCCTGCGGGCGGGACAGATAACACTGAAGCTTTCTTT
size: -; V: TRBV4-1; D: -; J: TRBJ1-1; CDR3: CASSTQGLNTEAFF; DNA: TGCGCCAGCAGCACACAGGGACTGAACACTGAAGCTTTCTTT
size: once; V: TRBV7-9; D: -; J: TRBJ1-4; CDR3: CASSLGQFREKLFF; DNA: TGTGCCAGCAGCTTAGGACAGTTTCGAGAAAAACTGTTTTTT
size: -; V: TRBV6-4; D: TRBD1; J: TRBJ2-3; CDR3: CASSPSGIRGRATDTQYF; DNA: TGTGCCAGCAGCCCCTCTGGAATCAGGGGGCGCGCAACAGATACGCAGTATTTT
size: -; V: TRBV9; D: -; J: TRBJ1-2; CDR3: CASSVAPDAPGYTF; DNA: TGTGCCAGCAGCGTAGCTCCAGATGCCCCCGGCTACACCTTC
size: few; V: TRBV6-5; D: TRBD1; J: TRBJ1-6; CDR3: CASSSWDSNSPLHF; DNA: TGTGCCAGCAGTTCTTGGGACAGTAATTCACCCCTCCACTTT
size: few; V: TRBV5-5; D: -; J: TRBJ2-2; CDR3: CASSVSGELFF; DNA: TGTGCCAGCAGCGTGAGTGGGGAGCTGTTTTTT
size: once; V: TRBV7-9; D: TRBD2; J: TRBJ2-2; CDR3: CASSLGSASGGTNTGELFF; DNA: TGTGCCAGCAGCTTAGGATCAGCTAGCGGGGGAACGAACACCGGGGAGCTGTTTTTT